The present T cell receptor beta chain was sequenced within a study of neurological immune-mediated disorders. Study results and caveats: While HTLV-1-associated myelopathy showed the greatest TCR clonal expansion, multiple sclerosis showed the least, falling below healthy controls. Expanded clones shared no CDR3 amino acid sequences across subjects, suggesting private repertoires in all groups.

This clonotype was seen many times. Its specificity is unknown. It was from 2 million PBMCs stored at -80 C that the unsorted libraries were obtained. Germline V gene data show CDR1 as SGHTA and CDR2 as FQGNSA. V dropped 1 base and J dropped 4 bases, with 11 bases sitting between them. This CDR3 is 14 amino acids long. TCRdb called the 5' RACE reads again in MiXCR, with one record for every CDR3 protein. There are 100,000 to 150,000 distinct CDR3 sequences in the sample; about 3.2% occur only once, and roughly 1.3% lies in the top ten. What was sequenced was PBMCs. This sequence originates from a woman younger than 45 with multiple sclerosis. The genes are TRBV7-2 and TRBJ2-7, with a possible D match to TRBD2 (5 bases). The chain's CDR3 is CASSLDGNKYEQYF. Written as DNA, the CDR3 is TGTGCCAGCAGCTTAGACGGGAATAAATACGAGCAGTACTTC. Based on the CDR3 plus reference TRBV7-2 and TRBJ2-7, the full variable domain is GAGVSQSPSNKVTEKGKDVELRCDPISGHTALYWYRQSLGQGLEFLIYFQGNSAPDKSGLPSDRFSAERTGGSVSTLTIQRTQQEDSAVYLCASSLDGNKYEQYFGPGTRLTVT.